These T cell receptor beta chains were read from a single sample in a study of immune evolution from preneoplasia to lung adenocarcinoma. Only in-frame clones appear in the TCRdb table, and some are missing; sequencing was by immunoSEQ multiplex PCR. This table holds 30,000 to 45,000 clones, under 85% found once. Input material: FFPE invasive lung adenocarcinoma tissue. The receptors here all came from a person aged 55 to 75 with lung adenocarcinoma. The CDR3 runs from the conserved cysteine through the conserved F or W. A D gene is named only where the DNA matches it firmly. A row's size may be missing; if present it is once, few, many or a size class.

TRBD1	TRBV29-1	-	TRBJ1-4	CSVGQGSDEKLFF	TGCAGCGTTGGACAGGGATCGGATGAGAAACTGTTTTTT
-	TRBV4-2	-	TRBJ1-1	CASSQVQNSVTEAFF	TGTGCCAGCAGCCAAGTCCAAAACTCCGTCACTGAAGCTTTCTTT
TRBD2	TRBV30	-	TRBJ2-7	CAWSGGGAGGPIEQYF	TGTGCCTGGAGTGGGGGAGGGGCGGGAGGGCCAATCGAGCAGTACTTC
TRBD2	TRBV13	few	TRBJ2-1	CASSLGGSGDNEQFF	TGTGCCAGCAGCTTAGGCGGGAGCGGGGACAATGAGCAGTTCTTC
TRBD2	TRBV7-2	once	TRBJ2-2	CASSKGLAGPTGELFF	TGTGCCAGCAGCAAGGGACTAGCGGGCCCCACCGGGGAGCTGTTTTTT
-	TRBV2	medium-sized	TRBJ1-1	CASSEQWNTEAFF	TGTGCCAGCAGTGAACAGTGGAACACTGAAGCTTTCTTT
TRBD1	TRBV27	-	TRBJ2-1	CASSAGTGRARGEQFF	TGTGCCAGCAGTGCCGGGACAGGGAGGGCTCGGGGTGAGCAGTTCTTC
-	TRBV6-6	-	TRBJ2-1	CASSQATNEQFF	TGTGCCAGCAGTCAAGCTACCAATGAGCAGTTCTTC
TRBD1	TRBV19	-	TRBJ1-5	CASHRRLGTGGNQPQHF	TGTGCCAGTCACAGGAGGCTCGGGACAGGGGGCAATCAGCCCCAGCATTTT
TRBD2	TRBV10-3	-	TRBJ2-5	CASGMRASGSYETQYF	TGTGCCTCCGGGATGCGGGCTAGCGGGAGTTATGAGACCCAGTACTTC
TRBD2	TRBV30	-	TRBJ2-3	CAWSPGGNADTQYF	TGTGCCTGGAGTCCGGGAGGGAACGCAGATACGCAGTATTTT
TRBD1	TRBV2	large	TRBJ2-3	CASSGGTASTDTQYF	TGTGCCAGCAGTGGGGGGACAGCCAGCACAGATACGCAGTATTTT
-	TRBV2	-	TRBJ2-2	CASRGANAGELFF	TGTGCCAGCAGGGGGGCGAACGCCGGGGAGCTGTTTTTT
-	TRBV27	-	TRBJ2-1	CASRTDYNEQFF	TGTGCCAGCAGGACAGATTACAATGAGCAGTTCTTC
-	TRBV5-1	-	TRBJ1-2	CASSLDQNGYTF	TGCGCCAGCAGCTTGGACCAGAATGGCTACACCTTC
TRBD1	TRBV29-1	-	TRBJ2-1	CSALDRGPYNEQFF	TGCAGCGCCTTAGACAGGGGTCCATACAATGAGCAGTTCTTC
TRBD2	TRBV9	-	TRBJ2-1	CASSVVSSGSPEQFF	TGTGCCAGCAGCGTAGTGTCGAGCGGGAGCCCTGAGCAGTTCTTC
TRBD1	TRBV29-1	few	TRBJ1-1	CSAPGQTNTEAFF	TGCAGCGCTCCGGGACAGACCAACACTGAAGCTTTCTTT
-	TRBV4-2	once	TRBJ2-6	CASKWGSGANVLTF	TGTGCCAGCAAGTGGGGCTCTGGGGCCAACGTCCTGACTTTC
TRBD2	TRBV7-2	-	TRBJ2-7	CASSLEASGSRYF	TGTGCCAGCAGCTTAGAGGCTAGCGGGAGTCGATACTTC
-	TRBV5-6	-	TRBJ2-2	CASSPTRNTGELFF	TGTGCCAGCAGCCCAACGAGGAACACCGGGGAGCTGTTTTTT
-	TRBV7-9	-	TRBJ2-5	CASNGTQYF	TGTGCCAGCAATGGGACCCAGTACTTC
TRBD2	TRBV15	-	TRBJ2-5	CATSRSGLAEQTQYF	TGTGCCACCAGCAGAAGTGGACTAGCGGAGCAGACCCAGTACTTC
TRBD2	TRBV28	once	TRBJ2-1	CASSSGTSGRNEQFF	TGTGCCAGCAGTTCCGGGACTAGCGGGAGGAATGAGCAGTTCTTC
-	TRBV2	-	TRBJ1-4	CASSEQLEKLFF	TGTGCCAGCAGTGAACAGTTGGAAAAACTGTTTTTT
TRBD1	TRBV2	-	TRBJ2-5	CASRVGTEKETQYF	TGTGCCAGCAGGGTCGGGACAGAGAAAGAGACCCAGTACTTC
-	TRBV27	-	TRBJ1-3	CASSLAGMGGNTIYF	TGTGCCAGCAGTTTGGCAGGGATGGGTGGAAACACCATATATTTT
TRBD1	TRBV18	-	TRBJ1-3	CASSPTGQGAGNTIYF	TGTGCCAGCTCACCGACGGGACAGGGAGCTGGAAACACCATATATTTT
-	TRBV7-3	once	TRBJ2-3	CASSSRITDTQYF	TGTGCCAGCAGCTCCCGTATCACAGATACGCAGTATTTT